The rows below give T cell receptor beta chains drawn from one sample of a study of PD-L1 blockade in urothelial cancer. TCRdb's copy holds only in-frame clones and misses some; the assay was immunoSEQ multiplex PCR. The sample has about 52,000 clones; about 80% are singletons. Sequenced material: PBMCs, taken around atezolizumab (anti-PD-L1) treatment. The receptor source for this set is a man aged 65 to 85 with urothelial cancer. CDR3s include the opening cysteine and the closing phenylalanine or tryptophan. The D gene is left open where the match is weak. The listing skips clone size in some rows; elsewhere it reads once, few, many or a size class.

CDR3 protein: CASSLAGGSPQYGYTF
CDR3 DNA: TGCGCCAGCAGCTTGGCGGGTGGGAGCCCTCAGTATGGCTACACCTTC
CDR3 length: 16
clone size: few
J gene: TRBJ1-2
V gene: TRBV5-1
D gene: .

CDR3 protein: CASSPGGDTNTEAFF
CDR3 DNA: TGTGCCAGCTCACCGGGGGGGGACACAAACACTGAAGCTTTCTTT
CDR3 length: 15
clone size: .
J gene: TRBJ1-1
V gene: TRBV18
D gene: .

CDR3 protein: CASSPGKTGRNEQYF
CDR3 DNA: TGTGCCAGCTCACCAGGAAAGACAGGGAGGAACGAGCAGTACTTC
CDR3 length: 15
clone size: many
J gene: TRBJ2-7
V gene: TRBV18
D gene: .

CDR3 protein: CASSLEQSTGELFF
CDR3 DNA: TGTGCCAGCAGCTTAGAACAGAGCACCGGGGAGCTGTTTTTT
CDR3 length: 14
clone size: .
J gene: TRBJ2-2
V gene: TRBV7-7
D gene: .

CDR3 protein: CSVDAQGAQNYGYTF
CDR3 DNA: TGCAGCGTTGATGCCCAGGGGGCGCAGAACTATGGCTACACCTTC
CDR3 length: 15
clone size: once
J gene: TRBJ1-2
V gene: TRBV29-1
D gene: TRBD1

CDR3 protein: CASSPGLAGDLLNQETQYF
CDR3 DNA: TGTGCCAGCAGCCCGGGACTAGCGGGGGACCTCCTTAACCAAGAGACCCAGTACTTC
CDR3 length: 19
clone size: .
J gene: TRBJ2-5
V gene: TRBV7-2
D gene: TRBD2

CDR3 protein: CASRTSGTYNEQFF
CDR3 DNA: TGTGCCAGCAGGACTAGCGGGACATACAATGAGCAGTTCTTC
CDR3 length: 14
clone size: .
J gene: TRBJ2-1
V gene: TRBV7-2
D gene: TRBD2

CDR3 protein: CASSLYSGPPYNEQFF
CDR3 DNA: TGTGCCAGCAGCTTATACAGCGGGCCACCGTACAATGAGCAGTTCTTC
CDR3 length: 16
clone size: once
J gene: TRBJ2-1
V gene: TRBV11-2
D gene: .

CDR3 protein: CASSFIGAGAEAFF
CDR3 DNA: TGTGCCAGCAGCTTCATTGGGGCAGGCGCTGAAGCTTTCTTT
CDR3 length: 14
clone size: .
J gene: TRBJ1-1
V gene: TRBV7-8
D gene: .

CDR3 protein: CASSLVSFHGYTF
CDR3 DNA: TGTGCCAGCAGCTTAGTGTCATTTCATGGCTACACCTTC
CDR3 length: 13
clone size: .
J gene: TRBJ1-2
V gene: TRBV7-2
D gene: .

CDR3 protein: CASSRPTGGIYEQYF
CDR3 DNA: TGTGCCAGCAGCCGACCCACAGGGGGCATATACGAGCAGTACTTC
CDR3 length: 15
clone size: .
J gene: TRBJ2-7
V gene: TRBV7-9
D gene: TRBD1

CDR3 protein: CASSSPLGAGGTSGANVLTF
CDR3 DNA: TGTGCCAGCAGTTCTCCGCTAGGAGCGGGAGGTACCTCTGGGGCCAACGTCCTGACTTTC
CDR3 length: 20
clone size: .
J gene: TRBJ2-6
V gene: TRBV28
D gene: TRBD2

CDR3 protein: CASSQEGPNYGYTF
CDR3 DNA: TGTGCCAGCAGCCAGGAGGGGCCTAACTATGGCTACACCTTC
CDR3 length: 14
clone size: .
J gene: TRBJ1-2
V gene: TRBV28
D gene: .

CDR3 protein: CASSRGGSGQPQHF
CDR3 DNA: TGTGCCAGCAGTAGAGGGGGAAGTGGTCAGCCCCAGCATTTT
CDR3 length: 14
clone size: .
J gene: TRBJ1-5
V gene: TRBV2
D gene: .

CDR3 protein: CASSDGTGYNSNQPQHF
CDR3 DNA: TGTGCCAGCAGTGACGGGACAGGGTACAATAGCAATCAGCCCCAGCATTTT
CDR3 length: 17
clone size: few
J gene: TRBJ1-5
V gene: TRBV2
D gene: TRBD1

CDR3 protein: CASSLTTGFETQYF
CDR3 DNA: TGTGCCAGCAGCTTGACGACAGGGTTTGAGACCCAGTACTTC
CDR3 length: 14
clone size: .
J gene: TRBJ2-5
V gene: TRBV7-2
D gene: TRBD1

CDR3 protein: CASSLQGPGTDTQYF
CDR3 DNA: TGTGCCAGCAGCTTACAGGGCCCGGGCACAGATACGCAGTATTTT
CDR3 length: 15
clone size: .
J gene: TRBJ2-3
V gene: TRBV11-2
D gene: .

CDR3 protein: CASSLIFGSGGYTF
CDR3 DNA: TGTGCCAGCAGTTTAATCTTCGGGTCTGGGGGCTACACCTTC
CDR3 length: 14
clone size: .
J gene: TRBJ1-2
V gene: TRBV27
D gene: .

CDR3 protein: CASSPYGQRRSGANVLTF
CDR3 DNA: TGTGCCAGCTCACCATACGGACAGCGGCGCTCTGGGGCCAACGTCCTGACTTTC
CDR3 length: 18
clone size: .
J gene: TRBJ2-6
V gene: TRBV18
D gene: .

CDR3 protein: CASSLVATGAGANVLTF
CDR3 DNA: TGCGCCAGCAGCTTGGTCGCCACAGGGGCTGGGGCCAACGTCCTGACTTTC
CDR3 length: 17
clone size: .
J gene: TRBJ2-6
V gene: TRBV5-1
D gene: TRBD1

CDR3 protein: CASSQVGYSEQYF
CDR3 DNA: TGTGCCAGCAGCCAAGTGGGCTATAGCGAGCAGTACTTC
CDR3 length: 13
clone size: many
J gene: TRBJ2-7
V gene: TRBV4-2
D gene: .

CDR3 protein: CASSQPGGYSPLHF
CDR3 DNA: TGTGCCAGCAGCCAACCCGGGGGGTATTCACCCCTCCACTTT
CDR3 length: 14
clone size: .
J gene: TRBJ1-6
V gene: TRBV6-5
D gene: .

CDR3 protein: CASSYARTLEQYF
CDR3 DNA: TGTGCCAGCAGTTACGCTAGGACACTTGAGCAGTACTTC
CDR3 length: 13
clone size: .
J gene: TRBJ2-7
V gene: TRBV6-5
D gene: .

CDR3 protein: CASITGLTNYGYTF
CDR3 DNA: TGCGCCAGTATAACAGGGTTGACCAACTATGGCTACACCTTC
CDR3 length: 14
clone size: .
J gene: TRBJ1-2
V gene: TRBV23-1
D gene: .

CDR3 protein: CASSQPSGSGANVLTF
CDR3 DNA: TGCGCCAGCAGCCAACCGAGTGGCTCTGGGGCCAACGTCCTGACTTTC
CDR3 length: 16
clone size: .
J gene: TRBJ2-6
V gene: TRBV4-1
D gene: .

CDR3 protein: CASSLSGRSYNEQFF
CDR3 DNA: TGTGCCAGCAGCCTGAGCGGGAGATCCTACAATGAGCAGTTCTTC
CDR3 length: 15
clone size: .
J gene: TRBJ2-1
V gene: TRBV7-3
D gene: TRBD2

CDR3 protein: CSADYANEQFF
CDR3 DNA: TGCAGTGCAGACTACGCCAATGAGCAGTTCTTC
CDR3 length: 11
clone size: .
J gene: TRBJ2-1
V gene: TRBV20-1
D gene: .

CDR3 protein: CASSRIQLAGDNEQFF
CDR3 DNA: TGTGCCAGCTCTAGAATCCAACTAGCGGGGGACAATGAGCAGTTCTTC
CDR3 length: 16
clone size: .
J gene: TRBJ2-1
V gene: TRBV18
D gene: TRBD2

CDR3 protein: CASEATFMDQPQHF
CDR3 DNA: TGTGCCAGCGAGGCGACCTTCATGGATCAGCCCCAGCATTTT
CDR3 length: 14
clone size: .
J gene: TRBJ1-5
V gene: TRBV28
D gene: .

CDR3 protein: CASSLGDRGEKLFF
CDR3 DNA: TGTGCCAGCAGTCTTGGGGACAGGGGTGAAAAACTGTTTTTT
CDR3 length: 14
clone size: .
J gene: TRBJ1-4
V gene: TRBV28
D gene: TRBD1

CDR3 protein: CASSSTNPRTGSTYNEQFF
CDR3 DNA: TGTGCCAGCAGCTCAACCAACCCCCGGACGGGGTCCACCTACAATGAGCAGTTCTTC
CDR3 length: 19
clone size: .
J gene: TRBJ2-1
V gene: TRBV11-3
D gene: .

CDR3 protein: CSAIDSGKNIQYF
CDR3 DNA: TGCAGCGCAATAGACAGTGGCAAAAACATTCAGTACTTC
CDR3 length: 13
clone size: .
J gene: TRBJ2-4
V gene: TRBV29-1
D gene: .

CDR3 protein: CASSSSGGAFF
CDR3 DNA: .
CDR3 length: 11
clone size: .
J gene: TRBJ1-1
V gene: TRBV6-5
D gene: .

CDR3 protein: CASSQLSYEQYF
CDR3 DNA: TGTGCCAGCAGCCAACTGAGTTACGAGCAGTACTTC
CDR3 length: 12
clone size: .
J gene: TRBJ2-7
V gene: TRBV4-2
D gene: .

CDR3 protein: CASRKKTATTGELFF
CDR3 DNA: TGCGCCAGCAGGAAAAAGACAGCGACCACCGGGGAGCTGTTTTTT
CDR3 length: 15
clone size: once
J gene: TRBJ2-2
V gene: TRBV5-1
D gene: .

CDR3 protein: CASSPTSGGPDTQYF
CDR3 DNA: TGCGCCAGCAGCCCGACTAGCGGGGGGCCAGATACGCAGTATTTT
CDR3 length: 15
clone size: few
J gene: TRBJ2-3
V gene: TRBV5-1
D gene: TRBD2

CDR3 protein: CASSFPGLGQETQYF
CDR3 DNA: TGTGCCAGCAGCTTCCCCGGACTGGGTCAAGAGACCCAGTACTTC
CDR3 length: 15
clone size: .
J gene: TRBJ2-5
V gene: TRBV7-2
D gene: .

CDR3 protein: CASSHEVGYEQYF
CDR3 DNA: TGTGCCAGCAGCCACGAGGTAGGCTACGAGCAGTACTTC
CDR3 length: 13
clone size: .
J gene: TRBJ2-7
V gene: TRBV7-2
D gene: .

CDR3 protein: CASSLTTSAYNEQFF
CDR3 DNA: TGCGCCAGCAGCTTAACAACTAGCGCGTACAATGAGCAGTTCTTC
CDR3 length: 15
clone size: .
J gene: TRBJ2-1
V gene: TRBV5-1
D gene: TRBD2

CDR3 protein: CASSLEGRVDYGYTF
CDR3 DNA: TGTGCCAGCAGCTTGGAGGGCAGGGTCGACTATGGCTACACCTTC
CDR3 length: 15
clone size: .
J gene: TRBJ1-2
V gene: TRBV5-6
D gene: .

CDR3 protein: CASSTYGGELFF
CDR3 DNA: TGTGCCAGCAGCACCTACGGCGGGGAGCTGTTTTTT
CDR3 length: 12
clone size: .
J gene: TRBJ2-2
V gene: TRBV7-2
D gene: .

CDR3 protein: CASSKQGKGGELFF
CDR3 DNA: TGTGCCAGCAGTAAACAGGGGAAAGGCGGGGAGCTGTTTTTT
CDR3 length: 14
clone size: few
J gene: TRBJ2-2
V gene: TRBV27
D gene: TRBD1

CDR3 protein: CASSPRTGPSREQFF
CDR3 DNA: TGTGCCAGCAGCCCGCGGACTGGTCCGTCTAGGGAGCAGTTCTTC
CDR3 length: 15
clone size: once
J gene: TRBJ2-1
V gene: TRBV7-8
D gene: .

CDR3 protein: CASSQERRGFVSSYNEQFF
CDR3 DNA: TGCGCCAGCAGCCAAGAAAGAAGGGGTTTTGTTAGCTCCTACAATGAGCAGTTCTTC
CDR3 length: 19
clone size: .
J gene: TRBJ2-1
V gene: TRBV4-3
D gene: .

CDR3 protein: CASSYSTGVRTDTQYF
CDR3 DNA: TGTGCCAGCAGTTACTCGACGGGAGTGCGCACAGATACGCAGTATTTT
CDR3 length: 16
clone size: .
J gene: TRBJ2-3
V gene: TRBV6-5
D gene: .

CDR3 protein: CASSLLAGGGTDTQYF
CDR3 DNA: TGTGCCAGCAGCCTACTAGCGGGAGGGGGTACAGATACGCAGTATTTT
CDR3 length: 16
clone size: .
J gene: TRBJ2-3
V gene: TRBV7-9
D gene: TRBD2

CDR3 protein: CASSVGDGTGFSYEQYF
CDR3 DNA: TGTGCCAGCAGCGTAGGAGACGGGACAGGGTTCTCCTACGAGCAGTACTTC
CDR3 length: 17
clone size: .
J gene: TRBJ2-7
V gene: TRBV9
D gene: TRBD1

CDR3 protein: CASSIGGETQYF
CDR3 DNA: TGCGCCAGCAGCATCGGGGGTGAGACCCAGTACTTC
CDR3 length: 12
clone size: .
J gene: TRBJ2-5
V gene: TRBV5-1
D gene: .

CDR3 protein: CSASVGRGYTF
CDR3 DNA: TGCAGTGCTTCAGTCGGGAGGGGCTACACCTTC
CDR3 length: 11
clone size: .
J gene: TRBJ1-2
V gene: TRBV20-1
D gene: .

CDR3 protein: CASIQTGLLNTEAFF
CDR3 DNA: TGTGCCAGCATTCAGACAGGGCTCTTGAACACTGAAGCTTTCTTT
CDR3 length: 15
clone size: .
J gene: TRBJ1-1
V gene: TRBV6-5
D gene: TRBD1

CDR3 protein: CASSLNRGNTGELFF
CDR3 DNA: TGTGCCAGCAGCTTGAACAGGGGAAACACCGGGGAGCTGTTTTTT
CDR3 length: 15
clone size: .
J gene: TRBJ2-2
V gene: TRBV7-2
D gene: TRBD1

CDR3 protein: CASSLSTGATAYEQYF
CDR3 DNA: TGTGCCAGCTCACTTTCAACGGGAGCCACGGCGTACGAGCAGTACTTC
CDR3 length: 16
clone size: .
J gene: TRBJ2-7
V gene: TRBV18
D gene: .

CDR3 protein: CASSAGSQGITEAFF
CDR3 DNA: TGTGCCAGCAGCGCCGGATCACAGGGGATCACTGAAGCTTTCTTT
CDR3 length: 15
clone size: .
J gene: TRBJ1-1
V gene: TRBV9
D gene: TRBD1